This is a list of T cell receptor beta chains from one sample in a study of graft-versus-host responses after intestinal transplantation. Their antigen targets remain unknown. The repertoire was sequenced with immunoSEQ multiplex PCR; TCRdb's copy has only in-frame clones and lacks some. The sample includes over 100,000 clones, approximately 93% of them seen just once. Sample: unstimulated CD8+ T cells sorted from spleen or lymph node cells, taken before transplant. The receptors originated from a human donor who was the organ donor for an intestinal transplant. Each CDR3 is given with its conserved first and last residue. The order of the fields is V gene, clone size, D gene, J gene, CDR3 protein, CDR3 DNA. A D gene is named only where the DNA matches it firmly. Rows may omit the clone size; those that give it use once, few, many or a size class.

TRBV19,-,TRBD1,TRBJ2-1,CAKPGQGANEQFF,TGTGCCAAACCGGGACAGGGGGCAAATGAGCAGTTCTTC
TRBV7-8,once,-,TRBJ2-7,CASSSGTVTYEQYF,TGTGCCAGCAGCAGCGGGACAGTCACCTACGAGCAGTACTTC
TRBV9,-,TRBD2,TRBJ2-2,CASSDPSGRANTGELFF,TGTGCCAGCAGCGACCCTAGCGGGAGGGCGAACACCGGGGAGCTGTTTTTT
TRBV19,-,TRBD2,TRBJ2-5,CASSHPLAGEETQYF,TGTGCCAGTAGTCATCCCTTGGCGGGAGAGGAGACCCAGTACTTC
TRBV7-6,-,TRBD2,TRBJ2-3,CASSLVGAGDPTDTQYF,TGTGCCAGCAGCTTAGTGGGTGCGGGAGATCCCACAGATACGCAGTATTTT
TRBV6-5,-,-,TRBJ1-1,CASSELGDTEAFF,TGTGCCAGCAGTGAGTTGGGTGACACTGAAGCTTTCTTT
TRBV13,once,-,TRBJ1-2,CASSLGRHNYYGYTF,TGTGCCAGCAGCTTAGGACGACATAATTATTATGGCTACACCTTC
TRBV5-5,-,TRBD1,TRBJ1-1,CASSLSGGDTEAFF,TGTGCCAGCAGCTTGTCAGGGGGCGACACTGAAGCTTTCTTT
TRBV10-2,-,-,TRBJ1-2,CASILSASGYGYTF,TGCGCCAGCATCCTCTCGGCCTCGGGCTATGGCTACACCTTC
TRBV4-3,-,TRBD1,TRBJ1-5,CASSSGTGSLSQPQHF,TGCGCCAGCAGCTCCGGGACAGGTTCTCTTTCTCAGCCCCAGCATTTT
TRBV7-8,-,-,TRBJ1-1,CASSPTRPRTEAFF,TGTGCCAGCAGCCCTACGCGGCCGCGAACTGAAGCTTTCTTT
TRBV19,-,TRBD2,TRBJ2-3,CASRIKPSGRSTQYF,TGTGCCAGTAGGATAAAACCTAGCGGGAGGAGTACGCAGTATTTT
TRBV5-5,few,-,TRBJ1-2,CASSLGAQFDYTF,TGTGCCAGCAGCTTGGGGGCCCAGTTCGACTACACCTTC
TRBV10-1,-,-,TRBJ2-7,CASRTSDSSYEQYF,TGCGCCAGCAGGACCTCGGACAGCTCCTACGAGCAGTACTTC
TRBV6-6,-,-,TRBJ2-7,CASSYSSSYEQYF,TGTGCCAGCAGTTACTCGAGTAGCTACGAGCAGTACTTC